This is a list of T cell receptor beta chains from one sample in a study of T cell responses to AZD1222 COVID-19 vaccine. Libraries were prepared by immunoSEQ multiplex PCR; TCRdb keeps only in-frame clonotypes and omits some of them. The table includes about 140,000 clones, approximately 90% detected once. The sequences come from peripheral blood, collected 28 days after the second AZD1222 dose. The receptors come from an adult who received the AZD1222 COVID-19 vaccine. Each CDR3 is given with its conserved first and last residue. A D gene is named only where the DNA matches it firmly. Rows may omit the clone size; those that give it use once, few, many or a size class.

D gene: TRBD1; clone size: NA; J gene: TRBJ1-2; V gene: TRBV5-1; CDR3 DNA: TGCGCCAGCGCTCCGGACAGGGGGCTTGGATATGGCTACACCTTC; CDR3 protein: CASAPDRGLGYGYTF
D gene: NA; clone size: NA; J gene: TRBJ2-3; V gene: TRBV5-1; CDR3 DNA: TGCGCCAGCGGGGGGGCCTGGGCCTCCGTGGGCACAGATACGCAGTATTTT; CDR3 protein: CASGGAWASVGTDTQYF
D gene: NA; clone size: few; J gene: TRBJ2-5; V gene: TRBV7-7; CDR3 DNA: TGTGCTAGCAGCTTAGACGGGGTAGAGACCCAGTACTTC; CDR3 protein: CASSLDGVETQYF
D gene: NA; clone size: NA; J gene: TRBJ2-1; V gene: TRBV3-1/TRBV3-2; CDR3 DNA: TGTGCCAGCAGCCAAGTGGTGGGGCACAATGAGCAGTTCTTC; CDR3 protein: CASSQVVGHNEQFF
D gene: NA; clone size: NA; J gene: TRBJ2-3; V gene: TRBV19; CDR3 DNA: TGTGCCAGTAGTATAAGGGAAGGGACAGATACGCAGTATTTT; CDR3 protein: CASSIREGTDTQYF
D gene: TRBD1; clone size: NA; J gene: TRBJ1-6; V gene: TRBV7-3; CDR3 DNA: TGTGCCAGCAGCTCCTCCGGGACAGGCGCTTCACCCCTCCACTTT; CDR3 protein: CASSSSGTGASPLHF
D gene: NA; clone size: NA; J gene: TRBJ2-3; V gene: TRBV29-1; CDR3 DNA: TGCAGCGTTGAGGGGGGCAGGGGAGCAGATACGCAGTATTTT; CDR3 protein: CSVEGGRGADTQYF
D gene: TRBD1; clone size: NA; J gene: TRBJ1-2; V gene: TRBV3-1/TRBV3-2; CDR3 DNA: TGTGCCAGCAGCCAAGCTTGGGAAGAGGGGGCCTCGGATGGCTACACCTTC; CDR3 protein: CASSQAWEEGASDGYTF
D gene: NA; clone size: NA; J gene: TRBJ2-7; V gene: TRBV15; CDR3 DNA: TGTGCCACCAGCAGAGATTCCCCAAGGTCGGGAAGCTCCTACGAGCAGTACTTC; CDR3 protein: CATSRDSPRSGSSYEQYF
D gene: NA; clone size: NA; J gene: TRBJ1-3; V gene: TRBV7-2; CDR3 DNA: TGTGCCAGCAGCTTAGGGGTGTCTGGAAACACCATATATTTT; CDR3 protein: CASSLGVSGNTIYF
D gene: NA; clone size: NA; J gene: TRBJ2-1; V gene: TRBV29-1; CDR3 DNA: TGCAGCGTTTCTAGGGGGCTAGCGACCAATGAGCAGTTCTTC; CDR3 protein: CSVSRGLATNEQFF
D gene: TRBD1; clone size: NA; J gene: TRBJ1-2; V gene: TRBV28; CDR3 DNA: TGTGCCAGCAGCCTGGCAGGGGGGGCCAGCTACACCTTC; CDR3 protein: CASSLAGGASYTF
D gene: NA; clone size: NA; J gene: TRBJ1-2; V gene: TRBV6-1; CDR3 DNA: TGTGCCAGCAGTGAAGCAAGGGTCTATGGCTACACCTTC; CDR3 protein: CASSEARVYGYTF
D gene: TRBD1; clone size: NA; J gene: TRBJ2-7; V gene: TRBV18; CDR3 DNA: TGTGCCAGCTCACCATCTCGGGACAGGCAGCCCGAGCAGTACTTC; CDR3 protein: CASSPSRDRQPEQYF
D gene: TRBD2; clone size: NA; J gene: TRBJ2-1; V gene: TRBV7-2; CDR3 DNA: TGTGCCAGCAGCTTCGGTCGCAACGGGGGGGCATTTAGTGAGCAGTTCTTC; CDR3 protein: CASSFGRNGGAFSEQFF
D gene: TRBD2; clone size: NA; J gene: TRBJ2-2; V gene: TRBV4-3; CDR3 DNA: TGCGCCAGCAGCCAAGAAACGGGGGGGTTCACCGGGGAGCTGTTTTTT; CDR3 protein: CASSQETGGFTGELFF
D gene: TRBD2; clone size: NA; J gene: TRBJ2-1; V gene: TRBV6-4; CDR3 DNA: TGTGCCAGCAGTAAAACTAGCGGGAGACTCAATGAGCAGTTCTTC; CDR3 protein: CASSKTSGRLNEQFF